A selection of T cell receptor beta chains follows, all from one sample in a study of type 1 and type 2 diabetes patients. A single record per CDR3 protein comes from TCRdb applying MiXCR to the multiplex PCR reads. Here the sample spans 250,000 to 300,000 distinct CDR3 sequences, around 47% being singletons. Input material: peripheral blood mononuclear cells (PBMCs). These receptors were obtained from a man younger than 30 with type 2 diabetes. The CDR3 runs from the conserved cysteine through the conserved F or W. The D gene is left open where the match is weak. Expanded clones are given a class, and other clones once, few, many or no size at all.

d_call	v_call	cdr3_length	clone_size	j_call	cdr3_nt	cdr3_aa
TRBD1	TRBV7-3	15	NA	TRBJ2-7	TGTGCCAGCAGCTTAGGTACAGGGGGGTCCTACGAGCAGTACTTC	CASSLGTGGSYEQYF
NA	TRBV7-2	15	NA	TRBJ2-3	TGTGCCAGTAGTATTGTCGGATACGCAACAGATACGCAGTATTTT	CASSIVGYATDTQYF
NA	TRBV6-1	13	NA	TRBJ2-2	TGTGCCAGCAGTTCGGACGACCCCGGGGAGCTGTTTTTT	CASSSDDPGELFF
NA	TRBV2	15	few	TRBJ1-5	TGTGCCAGCTCGGGAAGCCTCGTGGGCAATCAGCCCCAGCATTTT	CASSGSLVGNQPQHF
NA	TRBV30	12	NA	TRBJ2-5	TGTGCCTGTCTAGGGGGGCCTAGAAGGAAGTACTTC	CACLGGPRRKYF
TRBD1	TRBV6-5	16	NA	TRBJ2-5	TGTGCCATCAGTGAGTCGTTCCGGACAGGGAGAGAGACCCAGTACTTC	CAISESFRTGRETQYF
TRBD1	TRBV27	17	NA	TRBJ1-6	TGTGCCAGCAGTCTTGCCCACGCCGGGACAGCTAATTCACCCCTCCACTTT	CASSLAHAGTANSPLHF
TRBD1	TRBV29-1	13	NA	TRBJ2-7	TGCAGCGAACAGGGGGCCAAGTCCTACGAGCAGTACTTC	CSEQGAKSYEQYF
NA	TRBV29-1	14	few	TRBJ2-3	TGCAGCGTTGTGGGGCGGATTAGCACAGATACGCAGTATTTT	CSVVGRISTDTQYF
NA	TRBV6-1	15	few	TRBJ2-1	TGTGCCAGCAGTGATGGCGGAAGCTCCTACAATGAGCAGTTCTTC	CASSDGGSSYNEQFF
NA	TRBV10-3	14	few	TRBJ2-3	TGTGCCACCGCTTATCAGGGCCACACAGATACGCAGTATTTT	CATAYQGHTDTQYF
NA	TRBV9	14	few	TRBJ2-5	TGTGCCAGCTCAACTGGAACAGACCAAGAGACCCAGTACTTC	CASSTGTDQETQYF
TRBD2	TRBV15	14	NA	TRBJ2-7	TGTGCCACCAGGAGACAGCGGGGTAATTACGAGCAGTACTTC	CATRRQRGNYEQYF
NA	TRBV12-3/TRBV12-4	12	NA	TRBJ1-2	TGTGCCAGCAGTCTACCCAGGGAAGGCTACACCTTC	CASSLPREGYTF
TRBD2	TRBV15	15	NA	TRBJ2-3	TGTGCCACCAGCCGCGGGGGGTCGTCAGAGGGTACGCAGTATTTT	CATSRGGSSEGTQYF
NA	TRBV2	13	few	TRBJ1-1	TGTGCCAGCAGTTCGGGGGCGAACACTGAAGCTTTCTTT	CASSSGANTEAFF
NA	TRBV30	15	NA	TRBJ2-5	TGTGCCAGGAGTGTAAGGTGGCAGACACAAGAGACCCAGTACTTC	CARSVRWQTQETQYF
TRBD1	TRBV18	15	NA	TRBJ2-1	TGTGCCAGCTCACCACCCGGACAGGGTACGAATGAGCAGTTCTTC	CASSPPGQGTNEQFF
NA	TRBV4-3	16	NA	TRBJ1-5	TGCGCCAGCAGCCAAGAGATCGGGGGGGGGTATCAGCCCCAGCATTTT	CASSQEIGGGYQPQHF
TRBD2	TRBV20-1	14	NA	TRBJ2-1	TGCAGTGCTAAGGTAGCGGGAGCTTACAATGAGCAGTTCTTC	CSAKVAGAYNEQFF
NA	TRBV2	15	few	TRBJ1-2	TGTGCCAGCAGTGAAGCGGAACAGGACTACTATGGCTACACCTTC	CASSEAEQDYYGYTF
NA	TRBV27	13	few	TRBJ2-7	TGTGCCAGCAGCTTACCGGGGAACTACGAGCAGTACTTC	CASSLPGNYEQYF
NA	TRBV15	15	few	TRBJ1-2	TGTGCCACCAGCAGAGGGTTCGGCGGAAGTTATGGCTACACCTTC	CATSRGFGGSYGYTF
TRBD2	TRBV6-6	16	NA	TRBJ2-6	TGTGCCAGCATCAATCGGGGGGAAGCTGGGGCCAACGTCCTGACTTTC	CASINRGEAGANVLTF
NA	TRBV19	15	few	TRBJ1-4	TGTGCCAGTAGTATAAGCGGGACCCCTAGAGGAAAACTGTTTTTT	CASSISGTPRGKLFF
NA	TRBV20-1	13	NA	TRBJ2-7	TGCAGTGCTAGAGATTTCCGAACCTACGAGCAGTACTTC	CSARDFRTYEQYF
TRBD2	TRBV7-6	16	NA	TRBJ2-3	TGTGCCAGCAGCTCCAGCGGGGCTTTGGGCACAGATACGCAGTATTTT	CASSSSGALGTDTQYF
NA	TRBV20-1	13	NA	TRBJ1-2	TGCAGTGCTAGAGAGGCCTCATATAGAGGCTACACCTTC	CSAREASYRGYTF
NA	TRBV10-3	13	few	TRBJ1-5	TGTGCCATCAGTGATAGGGCAGAAGGGCCCCAGCATTTT	CAISDRAEGPQHF
TRBD2	TRBV19	14	NA	TRBJ2-3	TGTGCCAGTAGTACGGACGGGGGGGCAGATACGCAGTATTTT	CASSTDGGADTQYF
NA	TRBV6-5	12	few	TRBJ1-2	TGTGCCAGCAGGGGGACTGACTATGGCTACACCTTC	CASRGTDYGYTF
NA	TRBV7-8	16	NA	TRBJ2-1	TGTGCCAGCAGTCGAGAGGTACACCAGGGTGCAGATGAGCAGTTCTTC	CASSREVHQGADEQFF
NA	TRBV2	8	many	TRBJ2-3	TGTGCCAGCAGTACGCAGTATTTT	CASSTQYF
TRBD2	TRBV7-2	17	NA	TRBJ2-3	TGTGCCAGCAGCTTCGTTAGCGGGAGGGGGTTCACAGATACGCAGTATTTT	CASSFVSGRGFTDTQYF
NA	TRBV5-1	16	NA	TRBJ1-2	TGCGCCAGCAGCTTCCTCGGGGGGGTTGATGCTTCTGGCTACACCTTC	CASSFLGGVDASGYTF
NA	TRBV15	13	NA	TRBJ2-7	TGTGCCAGCAGGGTGGGACTCTACTACGAGCAGTACTTC	CASRVGLYYEQYF
NA	TRBV28	12	NA	TRBJ1-1	TGTGCCAGCAGCAGACAATTCACTGAAGCTTTCTTT	CASSRQFTEAFF
NA	TRBV25-1	13	few	TRBJ1-4	TGTGCCAGCAGGAACAGCTTCAATGAAAAACTGTTTTTT	CASRNSFNEKLFF
TRBD2	TRBV19	15	NA	TRBJ2-2	TGTGCCAGTAGTATTCCCGCAGGGAGGGACGGGGAGCTGTTTTTT	CASSIPAGRDGELFF
NA	TRBV25-1	14	NA	TRBJ1-4	TGTGCCAGCAGCCACAGCGCAACTAATGAAAAACTGTTTTTT	CASSHSATNEKLFF
NA	TRBV15	12	NA	TRBJ2-7	TGTGCCACCAGCAGCGAAAGCTACGAGCAGTACTTC	CATSSESYEQYF
NA	TRBV7-3	15	few	TRBJ2-3	TGTGCCAGCTCCCACCGAGGACAGAACACAGATACGCAGTATTTT	CASSHRGQNTDTQYF
NA	TRBV30	15	NA	TRBJ1-1	TGTGCCTGGAGTACTCGAGGACTGATGAACACTGAAGCTTTCTTT	CAWSTRGLMNTEAFF
TRBD2	TRBV6-6	16	few	TRBJ2-1	TGTGCCAGCAGCGCCGGACTAGCGCTAACCTACAATGAGCAGTTCTTC	CASSAGLALTYNEQFF
NA	TRBV19	15	NA	TRBJ1-1	TGTGCCAGTAGTATGGGGGGGCCTTCTTACACTGAAGCTTTCTTT	CASSMGGPSYTEAFF
NA	TRBV12-3/TRBV12-4	13	NA	TRBJ2-3	TGTGCCAGCCTTGGACAGAACACAGATACGCAGTATTTT	CASLGQNTDTQYF
NA	TRBV2	13	NA	TRBJ1-4	TGTGCCAGCAGGGACAATTATAATGAAAAACTGTTTTTT	CASRDNYNEKLFF
TRBD1	TRBV2	16	NA	TRBJ2-6	TGTGCCAGCAGTCGTCGACAGGGGGCTGGGGCCAACGTCCTGACTTTC	CASSRRQGAGANVLTF
NA	TRBV7-9	14	once	TRBJ2-3	TGTGCCAGCAGCCTACCCGTGTTGGCAGATACGCAGTATTTT	CASSLPVLADTQYF
TRBD2	TRBV6-1	17	few	TRBJ2-7	TGTGCCAGCAGTGGGGGAGGGGGGACTAGCGGGATCTACGAGCAGTACTTC	CASSGGGGTSGIYEQYF
TRBD2	TRBV28	19	NA	TRBJ2-7	TGTGCCAGCAGCCCCCATGGTGGACTAGCGGGCCCTAGCTCCTACGAGCAGTGCTTC	CASSPHGGLAGPSSYEQCF
TRBD1	TRBV7-9	13	NA	TRBJ2-7	TGTGCCAGCAGCTTGACAGGGGGTCGCGAGCAGTACTTC	CASSLTGGREQYF
NA	TRBV28	14	NA	TRBJ2-7	TGTGCCAGCAGTTTAGTCCATTCCGGCTACGAGCAGTACTTC	CASSLVHSGYEQYF
TRBD2	TRBV28	14	NA	TRBJ2-7	TGTGCCAGCAGTAAGGGACTAGCGGGGTACGAGCAGTACTTC	CASSKGLAGYEQYF
NA	TRBV7-6	16	few	TRBJ1-6	TGTGCCAGCAGCTTAGGTGGAGGCAGGGCCAATTCACCCCTCCACTTT	CASSLGGGRANSPLHF
NA	TRBV7-2	15	NA	TRBJ1-5	TGTGCCAGCAGCTTAGGGCATAACGGCAATCAGCCCCAGCATTTT	CASSLGHNGNQPQHF
TRBD2	TRBV20-1	15	NA	TRBJ2-1	TGCAGTGCTAGAGTGGCGGGAGGGCCAAACAATGAGCAGTTCTTC	CSARVAGGPNNEQFF
NA	TRBV7-2	14	NA	TRBJ2-7	TGTGCCAGCAGCCCCGATTTAGAAGGCTACGAGCAGTACTTC	CASSPDLEGYEQYF
TRBD2	TRBV20-1	16	once	TRBJ2-3	TGCAGTGCACCGACGGGAGGGCCTAATCTGGCAGATACGCAGTATTTT	CSAPTGGPNLADTQYF